The rows below give T cell receptor beta chains drawn from one sample of a study of shared clonotypes between healthy human individuals. Measured with immunoSEQ multiplex PCR; TCRdb has only the in-frame clones, and not every one. The sample yields some 1 million clones, approximately 68% seen once. The sequenced sample was memory CD4+ T cells sorted from blood. The origin of the receptors is a man younger than 30 in good health. CDR3s include the opening cysteine and the closing phenylalanine or tryptophan. Each record gives: clone size, D gene, J gene, V gene, CDR3 length, CDR3 DNA, CDR3 protein. A D gene is named only where the DNA matches it firmly. Where a row states a size, it is once, few, many or the class of an expanded clone; other rows omit it.

. | . | TRBJ2-3 | TRBV6-1 | 15 | TGTGCCAGCAGTGAATTGATGGCAGGCACAGATACGCAGTATTTT | CASSELMAGTDTQYF
few | . | TRBJ2-1 | TRBV19 | 16 | TGTGCCAGTAGTAAGTCTAGGATCCTCAGCTACAATGAGCAGTTCTTC | CASSKSRILSYNEQFF
. | . | TRBJ1-2 | TRBV18 | 14 | TGTGCCAGCTCACCCAGGGGAAGCGGGGAGAGCTACACCTTC | CASSPRGSGESYTF
. | TRBD2 | TRBJ2-1 | TRBV9 | 19 | TGTGCCAGCAGCTTACTATCCGGGTCCGGACTAGCGGAATACAATGAGCAGTTCTTC | CASSLLSGSGLAEYNEQFF
. | TRBD2 | TRBJ2-3 | TRBV30 | 18 | TGTGCCAGGAGTGAATTTGGGCGCGGGGGGACCCACACAGATACGCAGTATTTT | CARSEFGRGGTHTDTQYF
. | . | TRBJ1-3 | TRBV7-9 | 16 | TGTGCCAGCAGCTTCCCAGGGAACTCCTCTGGAAACACCATATATTTT | CASSFPGNSSGNTIYF
. | TRBD1 | TRBJ1-1 | TRBV4-1 | 15 | TGCGCCAGCAGCCAGCCAAGACAGGGGGCCCGTGAAGCTTTCTTT | CASSQPRQGAREAFF
. | TRBD2 | TRBJ2-3 | TRBV10-1 | 18 | TGCGCCAGCAGTGATATACCGGGACTAGCGGGCTCCACAGATACGCAGTATTTT | CASSDIPGLAGSTDTQYF
. | . | TRBJ2-7 | TRBV9 | 15 | TGTGCCAGCAGCGTAGGAGTGACGGAAACCTACGAGCAGTACTTC | CASSVGVTETYEQYF
. | . | TRBJ2-5 | TRBV2 | 15 | TGTGCCAGCAATCGACGGGGCAGAAGTGGAGAGACCCAGTACTTC | CASNRRGRSGETQYF
. | . | TRBJ2-7 | TRBV7-6 | 13 | TGTGCCAGCAGCTTACGAACTGACTACGAGCAGTACTTC | CASSLRTDYEQYF
. | . | TRBJ2-4 | TRBV27 | 16 | TGTGCCAGCAGTTATGGCGGACTACTAGCCAAAAACATTCAGTACTTC | CASSYGGLLAKNIQYF
. | . | TRBJ2-7 | TRBV4-1 | 18 | TGCGCCAGCAGCCAAGTGCTCTCCGTTGGGGGCTCCGTATTGGGACTTTTTTTC | CASSQVLSVGGSVLGLFF
. | . | TRBJ2-7 | TRBV27 | 16 | TGTGCCAGCAGCCCCTACAGGTCCCCTCGCTCCTACGAGCAGTACTTC | CASSPYRSPRSYEQYF
. | TRBD2 | TRBJ2-5 | TRBV9 | 15 | TGTGCCAGCAGCGTAGCCGTGTTGCGGGGGGAGACCCAGTACTTC | CASSVAVLRGETQYF
. | . | TRBJ1-4 | TRBV9 | 14 | TGTGCCAGCAGCCGGACCGAAGGGGGTGAAAAACTGTTTTTT | CASSRTEGGEKLFF
. | . | TRBJ2-7 | TRBV27 | 15 | TGTGCCAGCAGCCCAAAGGCAGTCGACTCCTACGAGCAGTACTTC | CASSPKAVDSYEQYF
. | . | TRBJ1-1 | TRBV4-3 | 19 | TGCGCCAGCAGCCAAGTCCCCCACAGGTACGCAGCTTTGGACACTGAAGCTTTCTTT | CASSQVPHRYAALDTEAFF
. | TRBD1 | TRBJ2-3 | TRBV5-1 | 14 | TGCGCCAGCAGCGGGACAGTGGGCACAGATACGCAGTATTTT | CASSGTVGTDTQYF
once | . | TRBJ1-3 | TRBV4-3 | 18 | TGCGCCAGCAGCCAAGAAGGGTCGGCTTGGAGGCCTGGAAACACCATATATTTT | CASSQEGSAWRPGNTIYF
. | . | TRBJ1-4 | TRBV10-3 | 17 | TGTGCCATCAGTGGGGGGCCGACAGGTTCAGTTAATGAAAAACTGTTTTTT | CAISGGPTGSVNEKLFF
. | . | TRBJ2-5 | TRBV6-5 | 16 | TGTGCCAGCAGTTACTCGATTGGAGCAAGCCAAGAGACCCAGTACTTC | CASSYSIGASQETQYF
few | . | TRBJ1-1 | TRBV2 | 14 | TGTGCCAGCAGTGGGGCGGAGGCGAACACTGAAGCTTTCTTT | CASSGAEANTEAFF
. | . | TRBJ2-7 | TRBV27 | 14 | TGTGCCAGCGGGTCCGACAGGATTGGGGGCGAGCAGTACTTC | CASGSDRIGGEQYF
. | . | TRBJ1-1 | TRBV19 | 14 | TGTGCCAGTAGTCCAGGGACGTTGAACACTGAAGCTTTCTTT | CASSPGTLNTEAFF
. | . | TRBJ1-5 | TRBV2 | 15 | TGTGCCAGCAGTGACTCCGGGAGGGCAGATCAGCCCCAGCATTTT | CASSDSGRADQPQHF
. | TRBD1 | TRBJ2-2 | TRBV29-1 | 15 | TGCAGCGTTGAAGATCGCCCAGGGGGACCCGGGGAGCTGTTTTTT | CSVEDRPGGPGELFF
. | . | TRBJ1-5 | TRBV7-7 | 15 | TGTGCTAGCAGTAGGACGGAACGGAGCAATCAGCCCCAGCATTTT | CASSRTERSNQPQHF
. | . | TRBJ2-6 | TRBV6-5 | 16 | TGTGCCAGCAGTTACTCTCTCGCCTCTGGGGCCAACGTCCTGACTTTC | CASSYSLASGANVLTF
. | TRBD1 | TRBJ1-2 | TRBV28 | 15 | TGTGCCAGCACCTCCGAGGGGACAGGGGTCTATGGCTACACCTTC | CASTSEGTGVYGYTF
few | TRBD2 | TRBJ2-7 | TRBV6-5 | 15 | TGTGCCAGCAGTTACGGGACTAGCGGGAGGAACGAGCAGTACTTC | CASSYGTSGRNEQYF
few | . | TRBJ1-1 | TRBV5-4 | 13 | TGTGCCAGCAGCTTTGGAGGGGCCACTGAAGCTTTCTTT | CASSFGGATEAFF
. | . | TRBJ2-1 | TRBV6-6 | 13 | TGTGCCAGCAGTTACCGAGGTGACAATGAGCAGTTCTTC | CASSYRGDNEQFF
. | TRBD2 | TRBJ2-3 | TRBV6-1 | 20 | TGTGCCAGCAGTGCCCTACTAGCGGGAGTGGTCGATGTGGGCACAGATACGCAGTATTTT | CASSALLAGVVDVGTDTQYF
once | . | TRBJ1-5 | TRBV4-2 | 16 | TGTGCCAGCAGCCAAGAAGCCAGGCAGGGGAATCAGCCCCAGCATTTT | CASSQEARQGNQPQHF
. | . | TRBJ1-2 | TRBV6-5 | 14 | TGTGCCAGCAGTTCGGGACCTTCGTGGGATGGCTACACCTTC | CASSSGPSWDGYTF
once | TRBD2 | TRBJ2-7 | TRBV7-2 | 18 | TGTGCCAGCAGCTCGTCTTGGCGGGAGGGCCTTCGACCCTACGAGCAGTACTTC | CASSSSWREGLRPYEQYF
. | . | TRBJ2-4 | TRBV5-1 | 13 | TGCGCCAGCAGCAAAACGGGGATAGACATTCAGTACTTC | CASSKTGIDIQYF
. | TRBD1 | TRBJ2-6 | TRBV7-2 | 18 | TGTGCCAGCAGCTCCCTAGGGACAGCGTTGTCTGGGGCCAACGTCCTGACTTTC | CASSSLGTALSGANVLTF
. | . | TRBJ2-1 | TRBV13 | 14 | TGTGCCAGCAGCAACAGACGGGCCAAAAATGAGCAGTTCTTC | CASSNRRAKNEQFF
. | . | TRBJ2-7 | TRBV27 | 14 | TGTGCCAGCAGACTCCAGGGGGGGACCTACGAGCAGTACTTC | CASRLQGGTYEQYF
many | . | TRBJ1-2 | TRBV19 | 15 | TGTGCCAGTAGCGTCGACGGTGCTCGGGAGTATGGCTACACCTTC | CASSVDGAREYGYTF
. | . | TRBJ2-6 | TRBV4-3 | 15 | TGCGCCAGCAGCCCCAGGGGTTCTGGGGCCAACGTCCTGACTTTC | CASSPRGSGANVLTF
. | TRBD1 | TRBJ2-5 | TRBV27 | 16 | TGTGCCAGCAGTTTCTACCGGGACAGGGGGACAGAGACCCAGTACTTC | CASSFYRDRGTETQYF
. | . | TRBJ1-6 | TRBV6-5 | 15 | TGTGCCAGCAGTCCCCGGGGCAGGCGAAATTCACCCCTCCACTTT | CASSPRGRRNSPLHF
. | TRBD1 | TRBJ1-1 | TRBV7-2 | 16 | TGTGCCAGCAGCCCACCCAGACAGGGGGCAAACACTGAAGCTTTCTTT | CASSPPRQGANTEAFF
few | . | TRBJ1-6 | TRBV7-6 | 13 | TGTGCCAGCAGCGCGAAAGGGGGTTCACCCCTCCACTTT | CASSAKGGSPLHF
many | . | TRBJ1-5 | TRBV21-1 | 15 | TGTGCCACCCTTGTCCCTGACAGTCAAAACCAGCCCCAGCATTTT | CATLVPDSQNQPQHF
. | . | TRBJ1-1 | TRBV18 | 14 | TGTGCCAGCTCCCCACGGCAAGGGAACACTGAAGCTTTCTTT | CASSPRQGNTEAFF
. | . | TRBJ2-3 | TRBV27 | 16 | TGTGCCAGCAGTTCTCCGACAAAAGGGGGCACAGATACGCAGTATTTT | CASSSPTKGGTDTQYF
. | . | TRBJ2-4 | TRBV5-6 | 17 | TGTGCCAGCAGCCCCCCGAGGGGGGGGAAAGCCAAAAACATTCAGTACTTC | CASSPPRGGKAKNIQYF
. | . | TRBJ2-7 | TRBV10-1 | 15 | TGCGCCAGCAGTGAGTCGAGTACTAGGTCCTACGAGCAGTACTTC | CASSESSTRSYEQYF
. | . | TRBJ2-7 | TRBV4-3 | 15 | TGCGCCAGCAGCCAAGATCCTGCGAGGGGAGTCGAGCAGTACTTC | CASSQDPARGVEQYF
. | . | TRBJ2-5 | TRBV5-1 | 13 | TGCGCCAGCAGCGGGCGAACTCAAGAGACCCAGTACTTC | CASSGRTQETQYF
. | TRBD2 | TRBJ2-3 | TRBV2 | 13 | TGTGCCAGCATTCTAGCGGAGACAGATACGCAGTATTTT | CASILAETDTQYF
. | . | TRBJ1-1 | TRBV6-5 | 14 | TGTGCCAGCAGACAGACAGCCTATGCTCTTGAAGCTTTCTTT | CASRQTAYALEAFF
. | . | TRBJ1-1 | TRBV5-4 | 12 | TGTGCCAGCAGCCTAAACAGGGCTGAAGCTTTCTTT | CASSLNRAEAFF
. | . | TRBJ2-4 | TRBV11-2 | 13 | TGTGCCCGTCGGAGTTTAGCCAAAAACATTCAGTACTTC | CARRSLAKNIQYF
. | . | TRBJ1-2 | TRBV30 | 12 | TGTGCCCAAGTAGGGGGGGACTATGGCTACACCTTC | CAQVGGDYGYTF
. | . | TRBJ2-5 | TRBV7-2 | 14 | TGTGCCAGCAGCCCGCAGTACCTTCAAGAGACCCAGTACTTC | CASSPQYLQETQYF